This T cell receptor (beta chain) was retrieved from a study of early stage breast cancer tumors. Study-wide points: Enriched TCRB sequences shared across patients were mostly commonly generated sequences. Tumors had roughly 2.5-fold higher T cell density and higher clonality than adjacent normal breast tissue.

Notes on this clone: As yet, its antigen is unknown.

Profiled with immunoSEQ multiplex PCR; TCRdb holds only in-frame clones, not every one. This sample has more than 65,000 clones, with around 80% found just once. V dropped 0 bases and J dropped 9 bases, with 12 bases sitting between them. CDR3 length: 14 amino acids. In germline, CDR1 is LNHNV, CDR2 YYDKDF (reference sequence). The sample taken for sequencing was blood. The TCR comes from a person aged 40 to 50 with breast cancer. The chain joins TRBV15 to TRBJ2-4; no clear D. CDR3 nucleotides: TGTGCCACCAGCAGAGAACAACATAGCACCATTCAGTACTTC. Translation: CATSREQHSTIQYF.